The 17 T cell receptor beta chains presented below share a single source sample, sequenced in a study of blood T cells in healthy people across ages. Together with a sample-barcoded 5' primer, a J-beta primer mix was included in a second PCR lasting roughly 6 to 12 cycles. MiXCR was run by TCRdb on the 5' RACE reads, yielding one entry per CDR3 protein. Here the sample spans over 750,000 distinct CDR3 sequences, more than 20% being singletons. The same data also went into a second study, on T cells of mothers and their children.

Sequencing was performed on blood. Receptor source: a boy younger than 18 in good health.

In regard to this clonotype: A read error is likely, as this CDR3 ends without the conserved phenylalanine or tryptophan. The chain carries TRBV9 and TRBJ2-3, with TRBD2 as a possible D gene (6 bases). The CDR3 contains 16 residues. The V end was cut by 1 base, the J end by 2 bases, with 14 bases between. Germline V CDR1 and CDR2: SGDLS, YYNGEE. CDR3 DNA sequence: TGTGCCAGCAGCGTAACGGGAGCGACTCACACAGATACGCAGTATCTT. Its translation is CASSVTGATHTDTQYL.

The table lists this clonotype with a few counts. The rearrangement links TRBV20-1 to TRBJ1-1; D gene uncertain. The CDR3 consists of 15 residues. The germline V gene encodes CDR1 DFQATT and CDR2 SNEGSKA (reference sequence). V lost 5 bases and J 1 base, leaving 17 bases between the germline ends. CDR3 coding DNA: TGCAGTGCTGGTACCTCCGGTGCCGGGAACACTGAAGCTTTCTTT. As protein: CSAGTSGAGNTEAFF.

This chain connects TRBV20-1 to TRBJ2-7; TRBD2 aligns across 8 bases. Losses at the gene ends were 1 base for V and 2 bases for J; bases not matched to a gene: 7. The CDR3 contains 15 residues. The germline V gene encodes CDR1 DFQATT and CDR2 SNEGSKA (reference sequence). The CDR3 DNA reads as TGCAGTGCTAGAGTTCCGGGGGGGGAAACCTACGAGCAGTACTTC. It codes for CSARVPGGETYEQYF.

This clonotype was detected only a few times. This sequence joins TRBV7-9 and TRBJ2-5; 9 positions agree with TRBD1. Judging by the DNA end, TRBJ2-1 fits better; the J call may be wrong. The germline CDR1 and CDR2 sequences are SEHNR and FQNEAQ (reference sequence). The CDR3 has 15 residues. This CDR3 reads CASSQSAGTGYEQFF. CDR3 nucleotides: TGTGCCAGCAGTCAATCAGCGGGGACAGGGTACGAGCAGTTCTTC.

DNA for the CDR3: TGTGCCAGCAGAGGAGGGGTGCTCAAGAACACTGAAGCTTTCTTT. Translation gives CASRGGVLKNTEAFF. The chain uses TRBV6-5 and TRBJ1-1; D may be TRBD1 (5 bases). Germline assignment: CDR1 MNHEY and CDR2 SVGAGI. CDR3 length: 15 amino acids. The V and J ends lost 6 bases and 1 base respectively, with 15 bases between them.

J is TRBJ2-3 and V is TRBV27; 7 bases line up with TRBD2. Germline V gene sequence: CDR1 MNHEY, CDR2 SMNVEV (reference sequence). J lost 4 bases, V lost 4 bases, and 11 bases had no gene match. This CDR3 has 16 residues. The CDR3 sequence is CASSSVFGGSADTQYF. The CDR3 DNA reads TGTGCCAGCAGTTCTGTTTTTGGCGGGAGCGCAGATACGCAGTATTTT.

This clonotype came up many times. The chain combines TRBV6-2 or TRBV6-3 with TRBJ2-2; no definite D call. Germline V CDR1 and CDR2: MNHEY, SVGEGT. The CDR3 runs to 12 residues. The V and J ends lost 4 bases and 1 base respectively, with 1 base between them. Here the CDR3 reads CASSWNTGELFF. The CDR3 nucleotides read TGTGCCAGCAGTTGGAACACCGGGGAGCTGTTTTTT.

CDR3 DNA sequence: TGTGCCAGCAGCCCGGAGACAGGAGATACGCAGTATTTT. It encodes CASSPETGDTQYF. The chain combines TRBV7-6 with TRBJ2-3; maybe TRBD1 (6 bases). Germline V gene data show CDR1 as SGHVS and CDR2 as FNYEAQ. The CDR3 has 13 residues. V shed 5 bases and J shed 5 bases, with 11 bases lying between them.

The chain uses TRBV5-1 and TRBJ1-5; D uncertain. The CDR3 loop spans 15 amino acids. Germline values: CDR1 SGHRS, CDR2 YFSETQ. Deletions cut 1 base from V and 0 bases from J, with 8 bases between. The CDR3 bases are TGCGCCAGCAGCTTGCTCGGGAATAGCAATCAGCCCCAGCATTTT. Amino acid sequence: CASSLLGNSNQPQHF.

This clonotype has only a few counts. A read error may account for a junction end that differs from germline. The rearrangement joins TRBV20-1 to TRBJ2-5; a weak D match, TRBD1 (5 bases). The V gene's germline CDR1 is DFQATT and CDR2 SNEGSKA (reference sequence). The CDR3 has 16 residues. CDR3 sequence reads: CSALFDLVGPKETRYF. CDR3 in DNA: TGCAGTGCCCTTTTCGACCTCGTGGGGCCAAAAGAGACCCGGTACTTC.

This sequence joins TRBV6-5 and TRBJ1-1, with D hard to call. This CDR3 is built from 11 residues. V lost 6 bases and J lost 6, with 8 bases in between. Germline-derived CDR1 and CDR2 are MNHEY and SVGAGI. The DNA of the CDR3 is TGTGCCAGCAGCCATCGTCCTGAAGCTTTCTTT. Amino acid sequence: CASSHRPEAFF.

The V call is TRBV14, the J call TRBJ1-4; no firm D call. The germline V and J ends were trimmed by 4 bases and 2 bases, with 11 bases remaining between them. The germline gives CDR1 SGHDN, CDR2 FVKESK. This CDR3 has 15 residues. CDR3 sequence (DNA): TGTGCCAGCAGCCTAAACCAGCCCACTAATGAAAAACTGTTTTTT. Encoded protein: CASSLNQPTNEKLFF.

The V call is TRBV11-2, the J call TRBJ2-7; possibly TRBD1 or TRBD2 for D (5 bases each). Trimming stripped 4 bases from V and 1 base from J, with 14 bases between. The CDR3 is 15 amino acids. From germline, CDR1 is SGHAT and CDR2 FQNNGV. CDR3 region: CASSSTGTQSYEQYF. Written as DNA, the CDR3 is TGTGCCAGCAGCTCAACCGGGACGCAATCCTACGAGCAGTACTTC.

The chain is built from TRBV20-1 and TRBJ2-7; TRBD2 aligns across 11 bases. The CDR3 runs to 14 residues. In germline, CDR1 is DFQATT, CDR2 SNEGSKA (reference sequence). Trimming took 6 bases from V and 3 from J; bases not matched to a gene: 7. The CDR3 nucleotides read TGCAGTGCCCAGACTAGCGGGGACCTCTACGAGCAGTACTTC. It translates to CSAQTSGDLYEQYF.

This clonotype was recorded a few times. Sequence at one end of the junction differs from germline and may be a read error. The chain has TRBV27 and TRBJ2-1; D unresolved. CDR1 is MNHEY, CDR2 SMNVEV, per germline (reference sequence). The length of the CDR3 is 15 residues. CDR3 nucleotides: TGTGCCAGTAGTTCCCTGGTAAGCTCCTACAATGAGCAGTTCTTC. Amino acid sequence: CASSSLVSSYNEQFF.

This rearrangement joins TRBV7-3 to TRBJ2-1; 9 positions match TRBD2. The closer fit of TRBJ2-7 to the DNA end suggests the J call may be wrong. CDR3 length equals 17 residues. CDR1 and CDR2 from the germline V gene are SGHTA and FQGTGA. The chain's CDR3 is CASSPLSGGPISYEQYF. The CDR3 nucleotides read TGTGCCAGCAGCCCGCTGAGCGGGGGGCCGATCTCCTACGAGCAGTACTTC.

V is TRBV6-5 and J is TRBJ2-3, with 11 nucleotides matching TRBD2. The trim removed 4 bases at V and 2 bases at J, leaving 14 bases unmatched. Germline CDR1 MNHEY, CDR2 SVGAGI. The CDR3 length is 19 residues. The DNA of the CDR3 is TGTGCCAGCAGTTTCCAGGGATATACTAGCGGGGGTTCCACAGATACGCAGTATTTT. It specifies CASSFQGYTSGGSTDTQYF.